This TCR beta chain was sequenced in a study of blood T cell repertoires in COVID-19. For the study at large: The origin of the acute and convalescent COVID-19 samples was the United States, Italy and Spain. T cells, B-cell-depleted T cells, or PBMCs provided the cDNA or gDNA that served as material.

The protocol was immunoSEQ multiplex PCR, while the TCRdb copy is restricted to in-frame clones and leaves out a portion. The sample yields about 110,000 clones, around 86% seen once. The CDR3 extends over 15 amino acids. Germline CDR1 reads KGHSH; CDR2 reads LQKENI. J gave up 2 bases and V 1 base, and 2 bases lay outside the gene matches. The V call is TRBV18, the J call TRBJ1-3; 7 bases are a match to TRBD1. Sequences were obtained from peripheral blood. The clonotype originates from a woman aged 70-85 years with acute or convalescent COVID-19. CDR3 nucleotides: TGTGCCAGCTCACCACAGGGGGCTGCTGGAAACACCATATATTTT. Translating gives CASSPQGAAGNTIYF.